This T cell receptor beta chain is from a study of T cell repertoires in cytomegalovirus infection. Study background: The study used recently identified HLA-C-restricted and well-studied HLA-B-restricted CMV epitopes. Shared public TCR beta signatures pointed to both CMV infection and a matching HLA type.

Comment on this clonotype: Its antigen is still unknown.

With 0 bases clipped from V and 4 bases from J, the junction kept 2 bases outside the gene matches. Germline loops: CDR1 LGHNA, CDR2 YSLEER. The CDR3 length is 15 residues. MiXCR, run by TCRdb on the reads, gives a single entry per CDR3 protein. The table has a few hundred thousand distinct CDR3 sequences, 33% seen once. This material consisted of cultured PBMCs, taken from culture after CMV antigen stimulation. This receptor was identified in a human donor in good health (CMV status not recorded). Some clones in this sample may be carry-over from other donors' samples. The V and J genes are TRBV4-3 and TRBJ2-3; 9 bases map to TRBD2. The CDR3 here is CASSQDSGRADTQYF. The CDR3 nucleotides read TGCGCCAGCAGCCAAGATAGCGGGAGAGCAGATACGCAGTATTTT.